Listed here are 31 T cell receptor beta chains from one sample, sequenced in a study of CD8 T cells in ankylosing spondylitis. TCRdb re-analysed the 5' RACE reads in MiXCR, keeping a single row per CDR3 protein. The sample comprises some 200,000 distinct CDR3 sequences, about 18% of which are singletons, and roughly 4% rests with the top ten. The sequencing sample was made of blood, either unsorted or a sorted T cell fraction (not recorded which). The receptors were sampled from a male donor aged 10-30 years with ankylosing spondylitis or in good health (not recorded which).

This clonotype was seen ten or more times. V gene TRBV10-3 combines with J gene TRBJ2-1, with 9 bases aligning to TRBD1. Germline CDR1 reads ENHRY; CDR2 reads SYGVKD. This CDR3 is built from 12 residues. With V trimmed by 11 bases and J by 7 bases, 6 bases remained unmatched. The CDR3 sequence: CAVGQGMNEQFF. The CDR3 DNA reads TGTGCCGTAGGACAGGGGATGAATGAGCAGTTCTTC.

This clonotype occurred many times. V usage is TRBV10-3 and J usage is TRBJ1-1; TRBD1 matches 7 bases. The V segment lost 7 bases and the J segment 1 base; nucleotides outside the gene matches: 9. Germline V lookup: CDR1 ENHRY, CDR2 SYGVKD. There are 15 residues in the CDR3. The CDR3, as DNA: TGTGCCATCAAGGCCCACACAGGGGAGAACACTGAAGCTTTCTTT. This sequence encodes CAIKAHTGENTEAFF.

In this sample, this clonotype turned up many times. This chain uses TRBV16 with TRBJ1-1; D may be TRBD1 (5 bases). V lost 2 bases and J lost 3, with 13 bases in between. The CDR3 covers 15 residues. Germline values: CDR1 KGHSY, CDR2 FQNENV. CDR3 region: CASSQADTGYTEAFF. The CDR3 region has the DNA TGTGCCAGCAGCCAAGCGGACACCGGATACACTGAAGCTTTCTTT.

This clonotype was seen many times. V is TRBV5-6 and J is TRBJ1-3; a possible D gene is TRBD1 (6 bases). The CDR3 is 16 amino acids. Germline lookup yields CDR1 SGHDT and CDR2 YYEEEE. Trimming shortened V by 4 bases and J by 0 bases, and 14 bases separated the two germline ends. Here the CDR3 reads CASSPGGRLSGNTIYF. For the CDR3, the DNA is TGTGCCAGCAGCCCCGGGGGCCGGCTCTCTGGAAACACCATATATTTT.

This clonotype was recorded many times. The DNA of the CDR3 is TGTGCCAGCAGTTGGGCGGGTGAGCAGTTCTTC. It specifies CASSWAGEQFF. The V and J genes are TRBV12-3 or TRBV12-4 and TRBJ2-1, with a possible D match to TRBD2 (5 bases). This CDR3 region has 11 residues. With 4 bases removed from V and 9 bases from J, the gap between germline ends came to 7 bases.

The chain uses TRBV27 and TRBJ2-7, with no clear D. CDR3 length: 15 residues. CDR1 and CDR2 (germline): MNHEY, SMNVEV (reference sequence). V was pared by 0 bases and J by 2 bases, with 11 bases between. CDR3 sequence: CASSLSGAMTYEQYV. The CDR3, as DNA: TGTGCCAGCAGTTTATCCGGCGCGATGACCTACGAGCAGTACGTC.

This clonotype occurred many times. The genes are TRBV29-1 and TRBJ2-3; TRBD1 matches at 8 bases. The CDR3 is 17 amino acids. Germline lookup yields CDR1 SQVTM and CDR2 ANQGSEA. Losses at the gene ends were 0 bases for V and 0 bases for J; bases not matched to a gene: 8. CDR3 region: CSVEDRDRRTSTDTQYF. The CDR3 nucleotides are TGCAGCGTTGAAGATCGGGACAGGAGAACTAGCACAGATACGCAGTATTTT.

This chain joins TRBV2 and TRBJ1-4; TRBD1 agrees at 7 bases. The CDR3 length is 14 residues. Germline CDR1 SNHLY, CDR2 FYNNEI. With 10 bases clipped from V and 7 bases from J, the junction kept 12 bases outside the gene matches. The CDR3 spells CATPGDSVGEKLFF. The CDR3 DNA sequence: TGTGCCACCCCAGGGGACAGCGTCGGTGAAAAACTGTTTTTT.

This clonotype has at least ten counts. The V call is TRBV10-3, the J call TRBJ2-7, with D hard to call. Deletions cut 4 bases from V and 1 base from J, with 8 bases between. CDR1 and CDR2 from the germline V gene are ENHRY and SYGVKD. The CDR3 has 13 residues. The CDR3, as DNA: TGTGCCATCAGTGTTGGCAGATCCTACGAGCAGTACTTC. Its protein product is CAISVGRSYEQYF.

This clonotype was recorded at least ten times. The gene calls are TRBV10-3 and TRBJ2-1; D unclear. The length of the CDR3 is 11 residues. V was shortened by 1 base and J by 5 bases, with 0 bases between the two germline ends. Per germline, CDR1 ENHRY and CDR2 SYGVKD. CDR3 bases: TGTGCCATCAGTGAGTACAATGAGCAGTTCTTC. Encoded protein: CAISEYNEQFF.

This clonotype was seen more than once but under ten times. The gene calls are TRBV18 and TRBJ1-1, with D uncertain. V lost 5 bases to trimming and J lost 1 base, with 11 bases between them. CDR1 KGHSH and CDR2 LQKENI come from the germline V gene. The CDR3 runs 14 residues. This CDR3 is CASSIGRGNTEAFF. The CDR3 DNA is TGTGCCAGCTCAATTGGACGGGGGAACACTGAAGCTTTCTTT.

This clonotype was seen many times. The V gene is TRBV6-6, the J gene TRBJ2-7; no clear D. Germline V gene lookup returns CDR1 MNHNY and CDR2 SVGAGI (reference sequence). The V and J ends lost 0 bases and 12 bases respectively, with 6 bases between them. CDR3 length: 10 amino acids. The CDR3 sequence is CASSYSGWYF. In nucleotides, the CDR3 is TGTGCCAGCAGTTACTCCGGGTGGTACTTC.

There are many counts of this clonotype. The CDR3 DNA is TGTGCCAGCAGCTTGGTGGGACAGCCCACAGATACGCAGTATTTT. This encodes CASSLVGQPTDTQYF. The V call is TRBV5-6, the J call TRBJ2-3; 7 bases line up with TRBD1. V was pared by 0 bases and J by 2 bases, with 3 bases of the junction left unmatched. CDR3 length: 15 amino acids. Germline V gene data show CDR1 as SGHDT and CDR2 as YYEEEE.

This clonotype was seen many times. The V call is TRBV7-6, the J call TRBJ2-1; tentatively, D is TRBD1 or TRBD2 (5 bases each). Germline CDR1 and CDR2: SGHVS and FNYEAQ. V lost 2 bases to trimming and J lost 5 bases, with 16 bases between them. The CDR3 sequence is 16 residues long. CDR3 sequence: CASSLNTGTPNNEQFF. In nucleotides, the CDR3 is TGTGCCAGCAGCTTAAATACCGGGACGCCTAACAATGAGCAGTTCTTC.

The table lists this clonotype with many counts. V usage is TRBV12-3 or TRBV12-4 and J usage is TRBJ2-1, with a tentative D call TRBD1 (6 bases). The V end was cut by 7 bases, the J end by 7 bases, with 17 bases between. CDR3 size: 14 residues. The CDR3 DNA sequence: TGTGCCAGCATCAAAGGGACACAACCAAATGAGCAGTTCTTC. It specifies CASIKGTQPNEQFF.

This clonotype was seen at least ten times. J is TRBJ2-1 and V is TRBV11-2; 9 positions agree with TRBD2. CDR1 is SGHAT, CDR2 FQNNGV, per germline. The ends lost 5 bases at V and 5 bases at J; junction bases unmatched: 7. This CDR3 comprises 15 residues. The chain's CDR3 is CASSQPGLAHNEQFF. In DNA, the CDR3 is TGTGCCAGCAGCCAACCGGGACTAGCACACAATGAGCAGTTCTTC.

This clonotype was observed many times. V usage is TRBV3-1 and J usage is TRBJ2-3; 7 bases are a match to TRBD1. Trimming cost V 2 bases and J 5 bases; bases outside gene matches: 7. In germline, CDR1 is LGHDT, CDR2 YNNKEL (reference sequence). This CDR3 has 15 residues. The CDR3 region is CASSQRNWDRDTQYF. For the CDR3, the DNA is TGTGCCAGCAGCCAAAGAAACTGGGACAGAGATACGCAGTATTTT.

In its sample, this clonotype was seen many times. CDR3 coding DNA: TGTGCCAGCAGTGGACCGGGACAGAGCAATCAGCCCCAGCATTTT. Its protein is CASSGPGQSNQPQHF. This sequence joins TRBV25-1 and TRBJ1-5, with 7 bases matching TRBD1. The V segment lost 4 bases and the J segment 1 base; nucleotides outside the gene matches: 4. This CDR3 has 15 amino acids. Germline values: CDR1 MGHDK, CDR2 SYGVNS. Full variable domain (remainder filled in from reference TRBV25-1 and TRBJ1-5): EADIYQTPRYLVIGTGKKITLECSQTMGHDKMYWYQQDPGMELHLIHYSYGVNSTEKGDLSSESTVSRIRTEHFPLTLESARPSHTSQYLCASSGPGQSNQPQHFGDGTRLSIL.

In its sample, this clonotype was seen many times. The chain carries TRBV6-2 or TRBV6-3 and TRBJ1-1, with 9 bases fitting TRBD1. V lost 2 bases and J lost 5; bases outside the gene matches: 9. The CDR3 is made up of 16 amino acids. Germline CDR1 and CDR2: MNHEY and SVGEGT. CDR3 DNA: TGTGCCAGCAGTTACCCTACAGGGGGCCTACGAACTGAAGCTTTCTTT. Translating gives CASSYPTGGLRTEAFF.

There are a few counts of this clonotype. The CDR3 DNA sequence: TGTGCCAGCAGTGATCTAGCGGCGGGCTCCTACGAGCAGTACTTC. The encoded protein is CASSDLAAGSYEQYF. This rearrangement joins TRBV27 to TRBJ2-7; 7 nucleotides line up with TRBD2. V lost 5 bases and J lost 0; bases outside the gene matches: 7. CDR3 length equals 15 residues. Per germline, CDR1 MNHEY and CDR2 SMNVEV (reference sequence).

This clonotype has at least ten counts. The CDR3 sequence: CASSRQISGTRNEQFF. The CDR3 DNA follows: TGTGCCAGCAGTCGTCAAATTAGCGGGACCCGCAATGAGCAGTTCTTC. This chain links TRBV12-3 or TRBV12-4 with TRBJ2-1; 8 bases align to TRBD2. Germline trimming cut 5 bases from V and 6 bases from J; bases unmatched to any gene: 12. The CDR3 consists of 16 residues.

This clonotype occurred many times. In DNA, the CDR3 is TGCGCCAGCAGCTTCATACAGGGGGTGAGGGCTATATTAAACAATGAGCAGTTCTTC. It codes for CASSFIQGVRAILNNEQFF. This sequence joins TRBV5-1 and TRBJ2-1; 8 bases are a match to TRBD1. The CDR3 has 19 amino acids. Per germline, CDR1 SGHRS and CDR2 YFSETQ. J was trimmed by 5 bases and V by 2 bases; bases with no gene match: 18.

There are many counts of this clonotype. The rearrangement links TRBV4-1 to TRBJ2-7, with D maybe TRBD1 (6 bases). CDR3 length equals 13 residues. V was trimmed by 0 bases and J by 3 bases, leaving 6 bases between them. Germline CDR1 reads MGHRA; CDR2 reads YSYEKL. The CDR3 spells CASSQDRGYEQYV. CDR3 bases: TGCGCCAGCAGCCAAGACAGGGGCTACGAGCAGTACGTC.

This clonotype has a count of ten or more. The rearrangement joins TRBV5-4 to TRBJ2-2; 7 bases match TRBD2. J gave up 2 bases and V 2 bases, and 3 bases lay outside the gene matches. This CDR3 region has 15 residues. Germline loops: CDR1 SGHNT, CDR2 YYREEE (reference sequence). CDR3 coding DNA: TGTGCCAGCAGCTTAGCGGGGCCTAACACCGGGGAGCTGTTTTTT. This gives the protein CASSLAGPNTGELFF.

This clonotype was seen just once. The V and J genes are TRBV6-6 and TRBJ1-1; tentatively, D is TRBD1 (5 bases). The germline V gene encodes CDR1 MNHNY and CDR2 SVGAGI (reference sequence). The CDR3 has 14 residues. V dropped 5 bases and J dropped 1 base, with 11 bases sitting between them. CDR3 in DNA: TGTGCCAGCAGTAAGGGACGGGAGAACACTGAAGCTTTCTTT. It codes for CASSKGRENTEAFF.

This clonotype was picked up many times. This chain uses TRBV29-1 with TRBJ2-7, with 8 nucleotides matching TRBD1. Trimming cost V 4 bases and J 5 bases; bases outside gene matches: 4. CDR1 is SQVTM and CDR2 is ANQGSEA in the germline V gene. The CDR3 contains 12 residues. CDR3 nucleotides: TGCAGCGTTGGACAGGGGAGACACGAGCAGTACTTC. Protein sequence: CSVGQGRHEQYF.

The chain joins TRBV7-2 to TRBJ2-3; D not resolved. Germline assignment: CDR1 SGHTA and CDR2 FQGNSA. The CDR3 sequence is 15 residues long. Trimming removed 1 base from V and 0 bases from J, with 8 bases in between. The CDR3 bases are TGTGCCAGCAGCTTAGGCGTTCCCAGCACAGATACGCAGTATTTT. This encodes CASSLGVPSTDTQYF.

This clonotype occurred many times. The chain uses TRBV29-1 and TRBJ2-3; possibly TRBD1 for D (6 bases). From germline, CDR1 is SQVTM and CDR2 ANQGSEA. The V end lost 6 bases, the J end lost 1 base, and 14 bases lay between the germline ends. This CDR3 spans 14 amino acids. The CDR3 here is CSVTPQGGTDTQYF. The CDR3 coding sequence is TGCAGCGTCACCCCACAGGGAGGCACAGATACGCAGTATTTT.

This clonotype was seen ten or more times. CDR3 sequence: CASSRSSADTQYF. The CDR3 bases are TGTGCCAGCAGTCGCAGTTCGGCAGATACGCAGTATTTT. The chain employs TRBV27 and TRBJ2-3; D unresolved. Germline V gives CDR1 MNHEY, CDR2 SMNVEV (reference sequence). The V and J ends lost 5 bases and 4 bases respectively, with 10 bases between them. This CDR3 is 13 amino acids long.

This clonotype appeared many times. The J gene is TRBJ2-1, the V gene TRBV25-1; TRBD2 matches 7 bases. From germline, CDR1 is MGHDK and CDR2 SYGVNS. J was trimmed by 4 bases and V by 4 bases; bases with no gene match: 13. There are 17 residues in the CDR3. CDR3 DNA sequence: TGTGCCAGCAGTGCTCCTAGCGGAAGGGAACGTTACAATGAGCAGTTCTTC. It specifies CASSAPSGRERYNEQFF.

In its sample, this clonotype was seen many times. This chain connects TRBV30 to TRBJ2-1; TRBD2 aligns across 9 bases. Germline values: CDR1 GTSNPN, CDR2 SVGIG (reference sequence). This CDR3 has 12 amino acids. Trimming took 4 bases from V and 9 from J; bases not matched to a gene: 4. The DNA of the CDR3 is TGTGCCTGGACTAGCGGGATCGGTGAGCAGTTCTTC. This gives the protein CAWTSGIGEQFF.